The entry below describes one T cell receptor beta chain. Its target is unknown. Germline CDR1 is MNHEY and CDR2 is SVGAGI. The ends were cut back, 8 bases at V and 0 bases at J, with 14 bases in the middle. The CDR3 has 15 residues. The data originate from a study of cytomegalovirus exposure and HLA in healthy donors. 13 Jbeta primers and 60 Vbeta primers were used for the PCR. The protocol was immunoSEQ multiplex PCR, while the TCRdb copy is restricted to in-frame clones and leaves out a portion. This sample yields around 150,000 clones, of which 81% are seen a single time; under 15% belongs to the top ten. Broader study findings: Researchers reported in a later analysis that common viral pathogens appeared linked to several top clusters.

The sequenced sample consisted of PBMCs. This sequence joins TRBV6-5 and TRBJ1-3; D is undetermined. The source of this sequence is a woman aged 45 to 65 in good health and CMV-seronegative. For the CDR3, the DNA is TGTGCCAGCGGTCGGAGTGCCTTCTCTGGAAACACCATATATTTT. This gives the protein CASGRSAFSGNTIYF.